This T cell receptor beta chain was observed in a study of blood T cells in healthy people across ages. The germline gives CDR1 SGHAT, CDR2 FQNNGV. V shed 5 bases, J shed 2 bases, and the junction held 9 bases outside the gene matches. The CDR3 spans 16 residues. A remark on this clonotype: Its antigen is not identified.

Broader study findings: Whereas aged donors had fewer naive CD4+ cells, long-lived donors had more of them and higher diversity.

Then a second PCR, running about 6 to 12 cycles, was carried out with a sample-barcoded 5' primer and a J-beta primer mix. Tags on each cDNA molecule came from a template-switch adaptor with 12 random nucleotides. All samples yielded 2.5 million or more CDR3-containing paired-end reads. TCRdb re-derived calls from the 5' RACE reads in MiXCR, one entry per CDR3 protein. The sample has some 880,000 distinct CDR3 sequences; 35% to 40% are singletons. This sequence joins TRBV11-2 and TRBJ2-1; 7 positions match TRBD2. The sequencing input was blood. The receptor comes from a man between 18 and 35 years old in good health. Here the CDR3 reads CASSRLAGNPYNEQFF. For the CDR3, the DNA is TGTGCCAGCAGCCGACTAGCAGGAAATCCCTACAATGAGCAGTTCTTC.